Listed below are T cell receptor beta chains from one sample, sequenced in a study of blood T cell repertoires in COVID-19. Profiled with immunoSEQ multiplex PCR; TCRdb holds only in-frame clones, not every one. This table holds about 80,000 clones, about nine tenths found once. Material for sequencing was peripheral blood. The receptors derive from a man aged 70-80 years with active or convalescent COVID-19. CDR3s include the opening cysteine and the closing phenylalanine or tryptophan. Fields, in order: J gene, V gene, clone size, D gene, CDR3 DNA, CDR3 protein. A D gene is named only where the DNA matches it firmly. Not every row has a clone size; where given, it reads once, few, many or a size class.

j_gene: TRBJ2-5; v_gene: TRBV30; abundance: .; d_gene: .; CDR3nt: TGTGCCTGGAGCGGTTCTCCCAAGTCGAAAGAGACCCAGTACTTC; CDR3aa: CAWSGSPKSKETQYF
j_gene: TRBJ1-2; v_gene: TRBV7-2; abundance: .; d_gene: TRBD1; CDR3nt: TGTGCCAGCAGATACAGGGGCGCGGGTGATGGCTACACCTTC; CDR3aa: CASRYRGAGDGYTF
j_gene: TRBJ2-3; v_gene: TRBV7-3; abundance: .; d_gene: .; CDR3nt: TGTGCCAGCAGCCTCGACGGGGAGGTAGATACGCAGTATTTT; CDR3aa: CASSLDGEVDTQYF
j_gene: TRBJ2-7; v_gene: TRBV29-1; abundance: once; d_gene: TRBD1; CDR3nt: TGCAGCGTTGCGACAGGGTGGAGGTACGAGCAGTACTTC; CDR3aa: CSVATGWRYEQYF
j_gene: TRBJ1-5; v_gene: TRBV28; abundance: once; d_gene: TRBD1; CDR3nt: TGTGCCAGCAGTTCATCGGGACAGGGGGTTCAGCCCCAGCATTTT; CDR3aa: CASSSSGQGVQPQHF
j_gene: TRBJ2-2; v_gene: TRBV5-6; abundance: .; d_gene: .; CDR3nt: TGTGCCAGCAGCTTGGGGGACGGGAGGAACACCGGGGAGCTGTTTTTT; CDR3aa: CASSLGDGRNTGELFF
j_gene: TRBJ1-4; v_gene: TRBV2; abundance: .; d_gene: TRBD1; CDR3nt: TGTGCCACCTTAAACAGGGGGCAGAGTGAAAAACTGTTTTTT; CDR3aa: CATLNRGQSEKLFF
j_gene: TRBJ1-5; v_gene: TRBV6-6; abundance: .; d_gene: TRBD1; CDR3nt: TGTGCCAGCAGTGGGGACAGGGGACTGCCCCAGCATTTT; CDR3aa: CASSGDRGLPQHF
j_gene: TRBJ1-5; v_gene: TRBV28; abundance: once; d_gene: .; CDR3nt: TGTGCCAGCAGGAGGAGAGATCAGCCCCAGCATTTT; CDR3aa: CASRRRDQPQHF
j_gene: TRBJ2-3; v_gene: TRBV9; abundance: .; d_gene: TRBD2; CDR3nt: TGTGCCAGCAGCGTAGATTCGGGGGGGAGAGATACGCAGTATTTT; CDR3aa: CASSVDSGGRDTQYF
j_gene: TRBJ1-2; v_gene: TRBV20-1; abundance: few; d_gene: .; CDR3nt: TGCAGTATGCCGCGGTCCCCTGGCTACACCTTC; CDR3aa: CSMPRSPGYTF
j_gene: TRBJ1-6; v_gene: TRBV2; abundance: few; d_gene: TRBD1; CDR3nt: TGTGCCAGCAGTGAAATGACAGGGGCAACCTATAATTCACCCCTCCACTTT; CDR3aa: CASSEMTGATYNSPLHF
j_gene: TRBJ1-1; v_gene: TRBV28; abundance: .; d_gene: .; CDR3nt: TGTGCCAGCAGTTTCGGGGGGCTGAACACTGAAGCTTTCTTT; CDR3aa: CASSFGGLNTEAFF
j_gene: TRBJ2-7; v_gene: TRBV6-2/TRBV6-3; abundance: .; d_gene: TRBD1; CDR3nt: TGTGCCAGCAGTTTTTTGGGACAGGGAAGATCCTACGAGCAGTACTTC; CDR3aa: CASSFLGQGRSYEQYF
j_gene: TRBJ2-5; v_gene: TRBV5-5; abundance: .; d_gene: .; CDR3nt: TGTGCCAGCAGCTTGACAGACCAGCCGGTGGAGACCCAGTACTTC; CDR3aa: CASSLTDQPVETQYF
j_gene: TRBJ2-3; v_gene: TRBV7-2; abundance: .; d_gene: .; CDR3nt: TGTGCCAGCAGCTTAGACGGCGGGGGCCTCACAGATACGCAGTATTTT; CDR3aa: CASSLDGGGLTDTQYF
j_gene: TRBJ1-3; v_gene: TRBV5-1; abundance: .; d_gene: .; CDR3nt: TGCGCCAGCAGCTTGGACACAGGCTTCTCTGGAAACACCATATATTTT; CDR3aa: CASSLDTGFSGNTIYF
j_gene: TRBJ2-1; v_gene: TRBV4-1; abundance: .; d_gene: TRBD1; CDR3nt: TGCGCCAGCAGCCAAGTGGGACAGGGACACAATGAGCAGTTCTTC; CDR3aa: CASSQVGQGHNEQFF
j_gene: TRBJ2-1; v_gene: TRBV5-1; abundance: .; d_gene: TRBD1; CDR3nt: TGCGCCAGCAGCTTCGGACAGGAGTACAATGAGCAGTTCTTC; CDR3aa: CASSFGQEYNEQFF
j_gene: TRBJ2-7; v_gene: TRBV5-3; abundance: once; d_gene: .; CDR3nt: TGTGCCAGAAGCCCACGGACAGACTCCTACGAGCAGTACTTC; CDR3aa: CARSPRTDSYEQYF
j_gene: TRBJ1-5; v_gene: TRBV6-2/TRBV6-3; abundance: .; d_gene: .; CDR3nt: TGTGCCAGCAGCCGGACAGTAAGTAATCAGCCCCAGCATTTT; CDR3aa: CASSRTVSNQPQHF
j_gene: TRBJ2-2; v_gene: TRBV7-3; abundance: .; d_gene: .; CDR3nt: TGTGCCAACAGCTTAAAACCGAGCACCGGGGAGCTGTTTTTT; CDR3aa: CANSLKPSTGELFF
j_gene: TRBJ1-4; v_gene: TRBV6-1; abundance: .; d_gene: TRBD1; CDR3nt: TGTGCCAGCAGTGAAGAGTACAGGGGTTTCGATGAAAAACTGTTTTTT; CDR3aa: CASSEEYRGFDEKLFF
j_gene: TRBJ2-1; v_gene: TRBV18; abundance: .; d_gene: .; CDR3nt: TGTGCCAGCTCAATGCTTCGGGGATACAATGAGCAGTTCTTC; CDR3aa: CASSMLRGYNEQFF
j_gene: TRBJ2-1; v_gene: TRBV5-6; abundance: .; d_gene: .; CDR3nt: TGTGCCAGCAGCCTACCGGGATTGGACAATGAGCAGTTCTTC; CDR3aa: CASSLPGLDNEQFF
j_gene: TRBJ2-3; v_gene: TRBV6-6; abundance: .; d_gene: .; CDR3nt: TGTGCCAGCAGTTACCCACAGGGAGGGTCAGATACGCAGTATTTT; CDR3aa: CASSYPQGGSDTQYF
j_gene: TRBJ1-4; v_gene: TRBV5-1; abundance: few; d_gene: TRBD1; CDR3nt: TGCGCCAGCAGCTTCGACAGGGGGAATGAAAAACTGTTTTTT; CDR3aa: CASSFDRGNEKLFF
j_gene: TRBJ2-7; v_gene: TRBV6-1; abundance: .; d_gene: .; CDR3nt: TGTGCCAGCAGTCAGGACAGTCACAGCTCCTACGAGCAGTACTTC; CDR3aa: CASSQDSHSSYEQYF
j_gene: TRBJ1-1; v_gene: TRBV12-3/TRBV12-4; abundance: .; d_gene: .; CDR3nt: TGTGCCAGCAGTCCTCAGGGGATTACTGAAGCTTTCTTT; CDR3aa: CASSPQGITEAFF
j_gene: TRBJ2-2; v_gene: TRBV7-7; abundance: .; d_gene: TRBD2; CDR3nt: TGTGCCAGCAGCAGGGCGGGGGCCGGGGAGCTGTTTTTT; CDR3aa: CASSRAGAGELFF
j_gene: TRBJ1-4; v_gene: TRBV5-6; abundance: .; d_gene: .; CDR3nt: TGTGCCAGCAGCTTTATCAGTGATAATGAAAAACTGTTTTTT; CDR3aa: CASSFISDNEKLFF
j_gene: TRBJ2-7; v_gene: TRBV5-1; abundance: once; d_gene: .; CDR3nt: TGCGCCAGCAGTCCCGGGGGGCCGGGCCTCCATCACGAGCAGTACTTC; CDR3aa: CASSPGGPGLHHEQYF
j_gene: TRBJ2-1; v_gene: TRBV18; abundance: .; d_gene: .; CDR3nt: TGTGCCAGCTCACCCACCCTCAGGGGCGAGAATGAGCAGTTCTTC; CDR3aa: CASSPTLRGENEQFF
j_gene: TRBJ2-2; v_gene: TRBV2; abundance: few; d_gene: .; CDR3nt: TGTGCCAGCAGCATCACAGGGAACACCGGGGAGCTGTTTTTT; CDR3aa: CASSITGNTGELFF
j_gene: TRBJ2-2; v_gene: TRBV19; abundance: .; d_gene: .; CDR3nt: TGTGCCAGTAGGGACTGGGGACTGAACACCGGGGAGCTGTTTTTT; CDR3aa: CASRDWGLNTGELFF
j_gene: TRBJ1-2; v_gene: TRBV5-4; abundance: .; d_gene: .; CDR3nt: TGTGCCAGCAGCATACAGGGTTTCGGACATGGCTACACCTTC; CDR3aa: CASSIQGFGHGYTF
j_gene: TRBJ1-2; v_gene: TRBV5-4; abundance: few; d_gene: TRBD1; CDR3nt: TGTGCCAGCAGCTTGGTAGGGACAGGGAGCTCAGGCTACACCTTC; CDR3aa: CASSLVGTGSSGYTF
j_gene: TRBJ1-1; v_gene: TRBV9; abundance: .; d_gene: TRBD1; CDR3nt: TGTGCCAGCAGCCTCCGCCATCTTACGCCGGGACAGGGGCATGAAGCTTTCTTT; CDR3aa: CASSLRHLTPGQGHEAFF
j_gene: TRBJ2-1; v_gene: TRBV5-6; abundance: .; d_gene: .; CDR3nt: TGTGCCAGCAGATGGTCACTAGAACAGGGCTACAATGAGCAGTTCTTC; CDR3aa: CASRWSLEQGYNEQFF
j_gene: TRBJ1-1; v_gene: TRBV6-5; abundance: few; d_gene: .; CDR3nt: TGTGCCAGCTGTCGGACTCAGTTCACTGAAGCTTTCTTT; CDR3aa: CASCRTQFTEAFF
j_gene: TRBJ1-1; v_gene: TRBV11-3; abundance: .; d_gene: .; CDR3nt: TGTGCCAGCAGCCTAGATGGGGTGTCGAGGGATTTT; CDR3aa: CASSLDGVSRDF
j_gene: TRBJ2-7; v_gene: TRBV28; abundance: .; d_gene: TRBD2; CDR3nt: TGTGCCAGCAGTTCAACCGGGGGGGACGAGCAGTACTTC; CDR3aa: CASSSTGGDEQYF
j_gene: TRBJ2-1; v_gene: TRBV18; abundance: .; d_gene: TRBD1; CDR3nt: TGTGCCAGCTCTCAACCGGGACAGGGCCACTTCTTC; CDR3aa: CASSQPGQGHFF